The rows below give T cell receptor beta chains drawn from one sample of a study of blood T cell repertoires in COVID-19. Sequencing used immunoSEQ multiplex PCR; TCRdb keeps in-frame clones, though not all of them. The sample has roughly 250,000 clones, around four fifths seen once. The source material was PBMCs or T cells enriched from blood (not recorded which). The receptors originated from a woman in her forties who had been exposed to COVID-19. Each CDR3 is given with its conserved first and last residue. Each record gives: D gene, J gene, V gene, clone size, CDR3 DNA, CDR3 protein. D genes are given only for firm matches. The size of a clone is reported for some rows only, either as once, few or many, or as a class for expanded clones.

d_call: TRBD1; j_call: TRBJ2-7; v_call: TRBV27; clone_size: -; cdr3_nt: TGTGCCAGCAGTTCCCAGGGGGACGACGAGCAGTACTTC; cdr3_aa: CASSSQGDDEQYF
d_call: TRBD2; j_call: TRBJ2-7; v_call: TRBV6-2/TRBV6-3; clone_size: few; cdr3_nt: TGTGCCAGCAGTTACGGGACTAACCCCTACGAGCAGTACTTC; cdr3_aa: CASSYGTNPYEQYF
d_call: -; j_call: TRBJ1-5; v_call: TRBV3-1/TRBV3-2; clone_size: once; cdr3_nt: TGTGCCAGCAGCCCGACAAAGGACAGCGGCAGCAATCAGCCCCAGCATTTT; cdr3_aa: CASSPTKDSGSNQPQHF
d_call: TRBD2; j_call: TRBJ2-2; v_call: TRBV2; clone_size: -; cdr3_nt: TGTGCCAGCAGAACCGGGACTAGAACCTCCGGGGAGCTGTTTTTT; cdr3_aa: CASRTGTRTSGELFF
d_call: -; j_call: TRBJ1-2; v_call: TRBV10-3; clone_size: -; cdr3_nt: TGTGCCATCAGCCCCGAGGGAGCTAACTATGGCTACACCTTC; cdr3_aa: CAISPEGANYGYTF
d_call: -; j_call: TRBJ2-5; v_call: TRBV5-1; clone_size: -; cdr3_nt: TGCGCCAGCAGCCCCCGTGAAGGATTCGGACGGGACCAGTACTTC; cdr3_aa: CASSPREGFGRDQYF
d_call: -; j_call: TRBJ2-3; v_call: TRBV4-3; clone_size: once; cdr3_nt: TGCGCCAGCAGCCAGGCAGCGGGTTCTAGCACAGATACGCAGTATTTT; cdr3_aa: CASSQAAGSSTDTQYF
d_call: -; j_call: TRBJ1-5; v_call: TRBV5-4; clone_size: -; cdr3_nt: TGTGCCAGCAGCGAGGCACCGAGCAATCAGCCCCAGCATTTT; cdr3_aa: CASSEAPSNQPQHF
d_call: -; j_call: TRBJ2-5; v_call: TRBV7-3; clone_size: -; cdr3_nt: TGTGCCAGCAGCTTATTGGGGCGGGGTCCTCAAGAGACCCAGTACTTC; cdr3_aa: CASSLLGRGPQETQYF
d_call: TRBD2; j_call: TRBJ2-1; v_call: TRBV11-3; clone_size: -; cdr3_nt: TGTGCCAGCAGCTTAGGTCAACCCTGGGGGACTAGCGACTCACATGAGCAGTTCTTC; cdr3_aa: CASSLGQPWGTSDSHEQFF
d_call: -; j_call: TRBJ2-7; v_call: TRBV28; clone_size: -; cdr3_nt: TGTGCCAGCAGTCCCCCCCGAGGTCACGAGCAGTACTTC; cdr3_aa: CASSPPRGHEQYF
d_call: -; j_call: TRBJ1-2; v_call: TRBV3-1/TRBV3-2; clone_size: -; cdr3_nt: TGTGCCAGCAGCCAAGTTACAGGTGGTGGCTATGGCTACACCTTC; cdr3_aa: CASSQVTGGGYGYTF
d_call: TRBD2; j_call: TRBJ2-1; v_call: TRBV28; clone_size: -; cdr3_nt: TGTGCCAGCAGAATTCTTACTAGCGGGGTACACAATGAGCAGTTCTTC; cdr3_aa: CASRILTSGVHNEQFF
d_call: -; j_call: TRBJ1-2; v_call: TRBV7-8; clone_size: many; cdr3_nt: TGTGCCAGCAGCGATAGGCAAGGGGGTTATAAGGGCTACACCTTC; cdr3_aa: CASSDRQGGYKGYTF
d_call: -; j_call: TRBJ2-2; v_call: TRBV9; clone_size: -; cdr3_nt: TGTGCCAGCAGCGTAGGTCAGGTCGCCGGGGAGCTGTTTTTT; cdr3_aa: CASSVGQVAGELFF
d_call: -; j_call: TRBJ1-5; v_call: TRBV18; clone_size: -; cdr3_nt: TGTGCCAGCTCACCATTGGGGGGAGTCGGCAATCAGCCCCAGCATTTT; cdr3_aa: CASSPLGGVGNQPQHF
d_call: -; j_call: TRBJ2-3; v_call: TRBV9; clone_size: -; cdr3_nt: TGTGCCAGCAGCCCCAAACTAGCACCTAGCACAGATACGCAGTATTTT; cdr3_aa: CASSPKLAPSTDTQYF
d_call: -; j_call: TRBJ2-6; v_call: TRBV27; clone_size: -; cdr3_nt: TGTGCCAGCGTCAGGGATCGCGGCTCTGGGGCCAACGTCCTGACTTTC; cdr3_aa: CASVRDRGSGANVLTF
d_call: -; j_call: TRBJ1-2; v_call: TRBV29-1; clone_size: -; cdr3_nt: TGCAGCGTCTTTCCTGGACAGACCGGGGCCTATGGCTACACCTTC; cdr3_aa: CSVFPGQTGAYGYTF
d_call: TRBD1; j_call: TRBJ2-3; v_call: TRBV9; clone_size: -; cdr3_nt: TGTGCCAGCAGCGTTTCGACAGGGGCGGCCCCCAATACAGATACGCAGTATTTT; cdr3_aa: CASSVSTGAAPNTDTQYF
d_call: -; j_call: TRBJ1-4; v_call: TRBV7-9; clone_size: -; cdr3_nt: TGTGCCAGCAGCCCTAGGGACTCAAGAGGGGAAAAACTGTTTTTT; cdr3_aa: CASSPRDSRGEKLFF
d_call: -; j_call: TRBJ1-1; v_call: TRBV9; clone_size: once; cdr3_nt: TGTGCCAGCAGCCCGAGCGGGCCCTTCAACACTGAAGCTTTCTTT; cdr3_aa: CASSPSGPFNTEAFF
d_call: -; j_call: TRBJ2-1; v_call: TRBV30; clone_size: -; cdr3_nt: TGTGCCTGGAGTGAAAGCTCCCTGTACAATGAGCAGTTCTTC; cdr3_aa: CAWSESSLYNEQFF
d_call: TRBD2; j_call: TRBJ2-3; v_call: TRBV28; clone_size: -; cdr3_nt: TGTGCCAGCACTCCTGCCCCCCCGCGGGGGGGGTCAGATACGCAGTATTTT; cdr3_aa: CASTPAPPRGGSDTQYF
d_call: -; j_call: TRBJ2-7; v_call: TRBV3-1/TRBV3-2; clone_size: -; cdr3_nt: TGTGCCAGCAGCCTCGAGACAACAACGACCTACGAGCAGTACTTC; cdr3_aa: CASSLETTTTYEQYF
d_call: TRBD1; j_call: TRBJ2-3; v_call: TRBV7-2; clone_size: -; cdr3_nt: TGTGCCAGCAGCCCGGGACAGGGGATCACAGATACGCAGTATTTT; cdr3_aa: CASSPGQGITDTQYF
d_call: TRBD2; j_call: TRBJ2-7; v_call: TRBV3-1/TRBV3-2; clone_size: -; cdr3_nt: TGTGCCAGCAGCCAAGATCTGGCTAGCGGGGGGGCGTACTCCTACGAGCAGTACTTC; cdr3_aa: CASSQDLASGGAYSYEQYF
d_call: TRBD2; j_call: TRBJ2-1; v_call: TRBV2; clone_size: -; cdr3_nt: TGTGCCAGCAGGGGAGGGGCGGGGGGCCCCGTGGGGGATGAGCAGTTCTTC; cdr3_aa: CASRGGAGGPVGDEQFF
d_call: -; j_call: TRBJ2-7; v_call: TRBV6-1; clone_size: -; cdr3_nt: TGTGCCAGCAGTGAAGCTACAGGGTGGTACGAGCAGTACTTC; cdr3_aa: CASSEATGWYEQYF
d_call: -; j_call: TRBJ1-5; v_call: TRBV4-1; clone_size: -; cdr3_nt: TGCGCCAGCAGCCAAGATGAGGCCCAGCCCCAGCATTTT; cdr3_aa: CASSQDEAQPQHF
d_call: -; j_call: TRBJ1-1; v_call: TRBV5-5; clone_size: -; cdr3_nt: TGTGCCAGCAGCCGGGGGTTCGGCACTGAAGCTTTCTTT; cdr3_aa: CASSRGFGTEAFF
d_call: TRBD2; j_call: TRBJ2-3; v_call: TRBV9; clone_size: -; cdr3_nt: TGTGCCAGCAGCACCCGGTCGGGTGGCGGGGGGACGACAGATACGCAGTATTTT; cdr3_aa: CASSTRSGGGGTTDTQYF
d_call: -; j_call: TRBJ1-1; v_call: TRBV9; clone_size: -; cdr3_nt: TGTGCCAGCAGCCCAGAGGTAAATATGAACACTGAAGCTTTCTTT; cdr3_aa: CASSPEVNMNTEAFF
d_call: -; j_call: TRBJ1-3; v_call: TRBV6-4; clone_size: -; cdr3_nt: TGTGCCAGCAGTGACCAAACAGGGATGTACTCTGGAAACACCATATATTTT; cdr3_aa: CASSDQTGMYSGNTIYF
d_call: TRBD1; j_call: TRBJ2-2; v_call: TRBV7-6; clone_size: -; cdr3_nt: TGTGCCAGCAGCTTAGGGGACAGACGTACCGGGGAGCTGTTTTTT; cdr3_aa: CASSLGDRRTGELFF
d_call: -; j_call: TRBJ1-1; v_call: TRBV30; clone_size: -; cdr3_nt: TGTGCCTGGAGTAAGACCCTCGGGGAGGCTTTCTTT; cdr3_aa: CAWSKTLGEAFF
d_call: -; j_call: TRBJ2-1; v_call: TRBV11-2; clone_size: few; cdr3_nt: TGTGCCAGCAGCCTGATGGATTCTAGCTACAATGAGCAGTTCTTC; cdr3_aa: CASSLMDSSYNEQFF
d_call: TRBD2; j_call: TRBJ2-1; v_call: TRBV3-1/TRBV3-2; clone_size: -; cdr3_nt: TGTGCCAGCAGCCAAGTGGCTAGCGGGGGGACTGAGCAGTTCTTC; cdr3_aa: CASSQVASGGTEQFF
d_call: TRBD2; j_call: TRBJ2-3; v_call: TRBV4-2; clone_size: -; cdr3_nt: TGTGCCAGCAGCCAAGCGTGGACTAGCGGGGGATCAGATACGCAGTATTTT; cdr3_aa: CASSQAWTSGGSDTQYF
d_call: TRBD2; j_call: TRBJ2-7; v_call: TRBV29-1; clone_size: few; cdr3_nt: TGCAGCGTTGCTGCGCGGGGGGGAGTTGGCGAGCAGTACTTC; cdr3_aa: CSVAARGGVGEQYF
d_call: TRBD2; j_call: TRBJ2-1; v_call: TRBV11-2; clone_size: few; cdr3_nt: TGTGCCAGCAGCTTCAGACTAGCGGGGGTCTATAATGAGCAGTTCTTC; cdr3_aa: CASSFRLAGVYNEQFF